The sequence of this T cell receptor beta chain was determined in a study of blood T cell repertoires in COVID-19. For the study at large: The cDNA or gDNA used as material had been derived from T cells, B-cell-depleted T cells, or PBMCs.

Using immunoSEQ multiplex PCR, the repertoire was profiled, and TCRdb retains in-frame clones only, with some absent. The table shows tens of thousands of clones, with 80% to 90% occurring only once. The sequence derives from a man aged 55-75 years with acute or convalescent COVID-19. The sequencing sample was made of peripheral blood.

The CDR3 here is CASSQSTDRGYEQYF. Here the CDR3 DNA reads TGTGCCAGCAGTCAATCCACGGACAGGGGGTACGAGCAGTACTTC. The chain has TRBV6-5 and TRBJ2-7; TRBD1 matches 10 bases. V gave up 5 bases and J gave up 4 bases; unmatched junction bases: 8. CDR1 and CDR2 (germline): MNHEY, SVGAGI. CDR3 length: 15 amino acids.